The TCR beta chain under discussion was sequenced for a study of human T cells and chemical hapten exposure (dated by TCRdb to about 2021). General notes on the study: For sensitization, 2% DPC in acetone was applied to a 2 cm by 2 cm area of upper inner arm skin. Approximately 28 alopecia patients provided blood for TCR sequencing at one to four time points (pre-sensitization, 2, 6 and 24 weeks). Libraries were pooled for sequencing, and variation in per-sample TCR yields was attributed mainly to small differences in library volumes within the pool. Blood was sampled from patients pre-sensitization (week 0) and at 2, 6 and about 24 weeks after DPC sensitization. Patch testing was performed on the upper back with Finn chambers containing 0.01% DPC, and the patch tests were scored after 6 days according to International Contact Dermatitis Research Group standards. Patients additionally received weekly therapeutic DPC doses to the scalp throughout the roughly 25-week study period. Most of the patients in the cohort were female, and the cohort covered alopecia areata with under or over 50% scalp involvement, alopecia totalis and alopecia universalis. The study tracked peripheral blood TCR repertoire changes in vivo during primary and secondary sensitization to the hapten diphenylcyclopropenone (DPC) in alopecia patients. The investigation overall reported the following: Alopecia, a presumed autoimmune disease, was present in all patients, so the immune response of the patients might differ from that of healthy individuals. DPC sensitization did not change how many TCRs were above 1 in 1000 frequency, and no evidence was found of alterations in global repertoire structure. Compared with pre-sensitization or healthy control sets, expanded TCRs formed significantly more large CDR3 similarity clusters, which is consistent with antigen-driven responses. Patch test score correlated positively with the number of PT1 expanded TCRs, reaching significance at thresholds 8, 16 and 32 but not at 4. Repeated subsampling changed both the strength of the expansion versus patch-test correlation and the threshold at which the correlation became significant.

The time point label here, explained by the study, means: patch test 1, 2 weeks after DPC sensitization. The treatment or condition label corresponds to: therapeutic diphenylcyclopropenone sensitization with weekly scalp DPC. At each patch-test visit, blood was drawn before the patch test was applied. To be eligible, patients had to be aged 18 to 70, diagnosed with alopecia and judged suitable for DPC therapy, while pregnant patients were excluded. Unfractionated whole blood was collected in Tempus Blood RNA tubes, and total RNA was extracted from that blood. The junction shows trimming of 4 bases on V and 0 bases on J, and the gene matches do not reach 4 bases of it. The CDR3 holds 15 amino acids from the cysteine to the phenylalanine. Only the CDR3 DNA stays, 45 bases, in frame from base 1. The germline V gene provides CDR1 SQVTM and CDR2 ANQGSEA. The protocol used for the library was RACE. The data were produced on a NextSeq 500. During library preparation, unique molecular identifiers were attached to individual cDNA molecules so that TCRs could be counted quantitatively and reproducibly. Both TCR alpha and TCR beta chains were sequenced from each blood RNA sample. The original methods were these. A median of about 89,000 TCRs per sample was observed, with a range of 23,224 to 690,600. V, J and CDR3 annotation of the TCR reads was carried out using the Decombinator software suite. To make PS versus PT1 abundance plots, every sample was subsampled to the same number of TCRs (28,000). TCRs were defined as expanded if absent before sensitization and observed at least eight times at the 2-week time point. TCRdb took the public reads, trimmed them with fastp at Q25, ran MiXCR for clone calling and kept in-frame beta chains. Merged by CDR3 protein, the rows form single entries marked with the most common genes and DNA. TCRdb's processing, not the authors', yielded these V and J calls. This sample lists around 340,000 distinct CDR3 sequences; around 6.9% were detected once. The ten largest account for roughly 7.9% of the sample.

This clonotype came up many times. Its antigen remains undetermined. No qualities accompany the bases; no much larger clone lies one base away. The clonotype originates from a young woman with alopecia areata. Some clones in this sample may be carry-over from other donors' samples. The V and J segments used are TRBV29-1 and TRBJ2-1; 9 bases in the middle match TRBD1. The sample consisted of whole blood, taken in connection with sensitization to the hapten diphenylcyclopropenone (DPC). The DNA reads as follows: TGCAGCGTTGGGACAGGGGTAAGCTCCTACAATGAGCAGTTCTTC. Translated, this gives CSVGTGVSSYNEQFF.